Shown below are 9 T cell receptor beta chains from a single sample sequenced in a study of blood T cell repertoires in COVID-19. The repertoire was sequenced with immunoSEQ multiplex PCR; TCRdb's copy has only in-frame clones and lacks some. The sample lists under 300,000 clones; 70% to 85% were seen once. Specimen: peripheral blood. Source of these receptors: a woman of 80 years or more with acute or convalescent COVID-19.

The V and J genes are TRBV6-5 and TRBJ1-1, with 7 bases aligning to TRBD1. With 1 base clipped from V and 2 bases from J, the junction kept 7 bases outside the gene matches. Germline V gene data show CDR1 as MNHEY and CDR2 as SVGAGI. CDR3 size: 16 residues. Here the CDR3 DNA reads TGTGCCAGCAGTTACTGGGGGGACAGATTTAACACTGAAGCTTTCTTT. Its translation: CASSYWGDRFNTEAFF.

DNA for the CDR3: TGCGCCAGCAGCCAAGAAGCGGCGAAAAATTCACCCCTCCACTTT. It yields the protein CASSQEAAKNSPLHF. The J gene is TRBJ1-6, the V gene TRBV4-1; D not certain. The CDR3 length is 15 residues. Germline CDR1 is MGHRA and CDR2 is YSYEKL. The V end lost 0 bases, the J end lost 7 bases, and 10 bases lay between the germline ends.

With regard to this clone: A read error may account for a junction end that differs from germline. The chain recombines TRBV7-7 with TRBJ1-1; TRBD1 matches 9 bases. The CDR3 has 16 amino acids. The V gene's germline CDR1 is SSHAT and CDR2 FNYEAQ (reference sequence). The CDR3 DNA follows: TGTGCTAGCAGCTTAGACAGGGGGTCCATGAACACTGAAGCTTTCTTT. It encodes CASSLDRGSMNTEAFF. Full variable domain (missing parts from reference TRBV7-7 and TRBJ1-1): GAGVSQSPRYKVTKRGQDVTLRCDPISSHATLYWYQQALGQGPEFLTYFNYEAQPDKSGLPSDRFSAERPEGSISTLTIQRTEQRDSAMYRCASSLDRGSMNTEAFFGQGTRLTVV.

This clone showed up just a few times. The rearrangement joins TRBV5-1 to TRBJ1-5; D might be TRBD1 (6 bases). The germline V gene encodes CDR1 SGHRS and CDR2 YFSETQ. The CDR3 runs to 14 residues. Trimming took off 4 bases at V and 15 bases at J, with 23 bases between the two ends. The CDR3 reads CASSPAPSDSPRHF. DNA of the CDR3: TGCGCCAGCAGCCCGGCACCGTCGGACAGCCCTCGGCATTTT.

The chain's CDR3 is CASSITGSTYTGELFF. The CDR3 DNA is TGCGCCAGCAGCATAACGGGATCAACTTACACCGGGGAGCTGTTTTTT. This chain joins TRBV5-1 and TRBJ2-2; tentative D call: TRBD2 (5 bases). This CDR3 is built from 16 residues. V lost 4 bases and J 3 bases, leaving 16 bases between the germline ends. Germline V gene sequence: CDR1 SGHRS, CDR2 YFSETQ.

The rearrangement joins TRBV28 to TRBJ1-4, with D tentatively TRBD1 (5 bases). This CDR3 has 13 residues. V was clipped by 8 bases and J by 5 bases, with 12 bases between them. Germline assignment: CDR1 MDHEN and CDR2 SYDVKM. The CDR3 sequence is CASGSGGNEKLFF. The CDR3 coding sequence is TGTGCCAGCGGGTCGGGGGGAAATGAAAAACTGTTTTTT. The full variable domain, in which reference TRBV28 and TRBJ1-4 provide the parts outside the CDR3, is DVKVTQSSRYLVKRTGEKVFLECVQDMDHENMFWYRQDPGLGLRLIYFSYDVKMKEKGDIPEGYSVSREKKERFSLILESASTNQTSMYLCASGSGGNEKLFFGSGTQLSVL.

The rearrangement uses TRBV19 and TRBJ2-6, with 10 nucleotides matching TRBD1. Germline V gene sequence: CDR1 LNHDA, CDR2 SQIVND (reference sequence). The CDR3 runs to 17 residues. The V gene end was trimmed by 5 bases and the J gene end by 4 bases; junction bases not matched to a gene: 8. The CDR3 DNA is TGTGCCAGTAGTCCTTCCGGGACAGGGGCCGGGGCCAACGTCCTGACTTTC. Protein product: CASSPSGTGAGANVLTF.

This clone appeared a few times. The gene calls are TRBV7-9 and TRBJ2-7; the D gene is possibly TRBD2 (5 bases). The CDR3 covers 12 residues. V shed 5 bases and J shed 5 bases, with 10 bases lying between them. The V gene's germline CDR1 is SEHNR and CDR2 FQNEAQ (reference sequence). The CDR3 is CASSPSSDEQYF. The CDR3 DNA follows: TGTGCCAGCAGCCCTAGTAGCGACGAGCAGTACTTC.

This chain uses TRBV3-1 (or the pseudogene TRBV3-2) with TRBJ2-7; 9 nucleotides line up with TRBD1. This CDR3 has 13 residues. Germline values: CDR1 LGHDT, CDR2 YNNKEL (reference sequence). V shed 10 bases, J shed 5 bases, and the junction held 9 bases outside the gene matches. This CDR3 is CATTGQGRNEQYF. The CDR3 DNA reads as TGTGCCACCACGGGACAGGGACGAAACGAGCAGTACTTC.